A single T cell receptor beta chain is shown here with its context. V lost 0 bases and J lost 1, with 9 bases in between. Germline V CDR1 and CDR2: MNHEY, SVGAGI. The CDR3 is made up of 16 amino acids. The data stem from a study of T cells in localized non-small cell lung cancer. Produced via immunoSEQ multiplex PCR; TCRdb's table is partial and in-frame only. Among tens of thousands of clones listed, around nine tenths were seen once. This sequence was found in a woman aged 35 to 69 with stage I lung adenocarcinoma. Sequencing used peripheral blood, obtained before any cancer treatment. This chain joins TRBV6-5 and TRBJ2-2, with D perhaps matching TRBD1 or TRBD2 (6 bases each). CDR3 bases: TGTGCCAGCAGTTACTCGAGGGGGGTGAACACCGGGGAGCTGTTTTTT. It yields the protein CASSYSRGVNTGELFF.